The clone carrying this T cell receptor (beta chain) was detected once. This entry comes from a study of blood T cell repertoires in COVID-19. At the level of the study: In each case, the material was cDNA or gDNA derived from T cells, B-cell-depleted T cells, or PBMCs.

How the authors handled the data: Cell counts per sample came from amplifying reference gene primers. Sequencing was performed with immunoSEQ multiplex PCR; in TCRdb, only in-frame clones are kept and a portion is missing. The DNA was the basis for D and trimming; V, J and clone size are from that table. The sample has approximately 70,000 clones, 79% seen once. Germline CDR1 is MNHEY and CDR2 is SVGAGI. The V end lost 4 bases, the J end lost 0 bases, and 8 bases lay between the germline ends. The CDR3 sequence is 14 residues long. Sample: peripheral blood. The TCR comes from a man in his 60s with active or convalescent COVID-19. This rearrangement joins TRBV6-5 to TRBJ2-3; D is ambiguous. The CDR3: CASSSQPSTDTQYF. The CDR3 nucleotides are TGTGCCAGCAGTTCACAGCCTAGCACAGATACGCAGTATTTT.